These 31 T cell receptor beta chains came from one sample sequenced in a study of beta chain features in type 1 diabetes. The sequenced template was cDNA made from the entire isolated RNA. The method was immunoSEQ multiplex PCR; TCRdb's version includes in-frame clones alone and lacks a portion of them. The profile shows about 410,000 clones, approximately 15% of them singletons. Material for sequencing was naive CD4+ T cells from blood. The receptors shown here come from a man aged 30 to 45 in good health.

CDR3 region: CASGLPRNEQYF. The CDR3 DNA reads as TGTGCTAGTGGTTTGCCGCGGAACGAGCAGTACTTC. The chain carries TRBV12-5 and TRBJ2-7; the D is unclear. The germline gives CDR1 LGHNT, CDR2 FRNRAP. The CDR3 length is 12 residues. Trimming stripped 2 bases from V and 5 bases from J, with 7 bases between. Full variable domain (missing parts from reference TRBV12-5 and TRBJ2-7): DARVTQTPRHKVTEMGQEVTMRCQPILGHNTVFWYRQTMMQGLELLAYFRNRAPLDDSGMPKDRFSAEMPDATLATLKIQPSEPRDSAVYFCASGLPRNEQYFGPGTRLTVT.

In this sample, this clone turned up a few times. CDR3 amino acids: CASSLWDSPLHF. CDR3 nucleotides: TGTGCCAGCAGCTTGTGGGATTCACCCCTCCACTTT. V and J are TRBV5-6 and TRBJ1-6; D is unclear. Trimming took 1 base from V and 8 from J, leaving 4 bases between them. The CDR3 loop spans 12 amino acids. Germline V gene sequence: CDR1 SGHDT, CDR2 YYEEEE.

The V call is TRBV7-9, the J call TRBJ2-7; either TRBD1 or TRBD2 may fit D (5 bases each). The CDR3 spans 15 residues. With 10 bases removed from V and 4 bases from J, the gap between germline ends came to 23 bases. Germline assignment: CDR1 SEHNR and CDR2 FQNEAQ (reference sequence). The CDR3 spells CATGKVDRPLYEQYF. CDR3 coding DNA: TGTGCCACGGGAAAGGTCGACAGACCGCTTTACGAGCAGTACTTC. The full variable domain, its missing parts supplied by reference TRBV7-9 and TRBJ2-7, is DTGVSQNPRHKITKRGQNVTFRCDPISEHNRLYWYRQTLGQGPEFLTYFQNEAQLEKSRLLSDRFSAERPKGSFSTLEIQRTEQGDSAMYLCATGKVDRPLYEQYFGPGTRLTVT.

The sample holds many counts of this clone. The rearrangement links TRBV13 to TRBJ2-7; D ambiguous. CDR3 length: 11 residues. Germline assignment: CDR1 PRHDT and CDR2 FYEKMQ (reference sequence). The CDR3 is CASSSRPDPAV. The CDR3 DNA sequence: TGTGCCAGCAGCTCGCGACCCGACCCGGCCGTC.

CDR3 loop: CASSPTGGATTEAFF. In DNA form, the CDR3 reads TGTGCCAGCAGCCCTACAGGGGGCGCGACCACTGAAGCTTTCTTT. The chain couples TRBV14 to TRBJ1-1; 9 nucleotides match TRBD1. The J segment lost 4 bases and the V segment lost 4 bases, leaving 7 bases of the junction unmatched. Germline values: CDR1 SGHDN, CDR2 FVKESK. The CDR3 loop spans 15 amino acids.

This clone was recorded a few times. The CDR3 loop reads CASSYSQGVEQYV. The DNA of the CDR3 is TGTGCCAGCAGTTACTCGCAGGGCGTCGAGCAGTACGTC. The genes are TRBV6-5 and TRBJ2-7; possibly TRBD1 for D (5 bases). This CDR3 contains 13 residues. Looked up from germline, CDR1 is MNHEY and CDR2 is SVGAGI. Between the trimmed V and J ends, which lost 0 bases and 6 bases, there was a span of 9 bases.

This chain joins TRBV4-3 and TRBJ2-7; D is possibly TRBD2 (6 bases). Between the trimmed V and J ends, which lost 1 base and 1 base, there was a span of 17 bases. Germline values: CDR1 LGHNA, CDR2 YSLEER. The CDR3 loop spans 17 amino acids. CDR3: CASSQAVTEGLSYEQYF. The CDR3 region has the DNA TGCGCCAGCAGCCAAGCAGTCACGGAGGGATTGTCCTACGAGCAGTACTTC.

This chain joins TRBV30 and TRBJ1-1; perhaps TRBD1 as D (5 bases). Trimming removed 5 bases from V and 8 bases from J, with 9 bases in between. This CDR3 has 10 amino acids. Germline CDR1 and CDR2: GTSNPN and SVGIG (reference sequence). CDR3 in DNA: TGTGCCTGGGGGGGAAAAGAAGCTTTCTTT. Translated, it gives CAWGGKEAFF. Combining the CDR3 with reference TRBV30 and TRBJ1-1 gives the whole variable domain SQTIHQWPATLVQPVGSPLSLECTVEGTSNPNLYWYRQAAGRGLQLLFYSVGIGQISSEVPQNLSASRPQDRQFILSSKKLLLSDSGFYLCAWGGKEAFFGQGTRLTVV.

This clone came up a few times. The chain uses TRBV29-1 and TRBJ1-4; 7 bases align to TRBD1. Germline V lookup: CDR1 SQVTM, CDR2 ANQGSEA. Trimming at V came to 6 bases and at J to 7 bases, leaving 11 bases not matched to a gene. The CDR3 extends over 14 amino acids. The CDR3 loop is CSVRQGSAGEKLFF. CDR3 in DNA: TGCAGCGTCAGACAGGGCTCGGCGGGTGAAAAACTGTTTTTT.

This clone has a handful of counts. The V and J genes are TRBV9 and TRBJ2-5; TRBD2 matches at 7 bases. Germline CDR1 and CDR2: SGDLS and YYNGEE. V shed 5 bases, J shed 5 bases, and the junction held 12 bases outside the gene matches. The CDR3 is 15 amino acids. The CDR3 here is CASSDGRAFGETQYF. The CDR3 nucleotides read TGTGCCAGCAGTGATGGGAGGGCGTTTGGGGAGACCCAGTACTTC.

This chain joins TRBV7-2 and TRBJ2-7; D ambiguous. CDR1 is SGHTA and CDR2 is FQGNSA in the germline V gene. V was cut by 5 bases and J by 0 bases, with 17 bases left in between. The CDR3 contains 16 residues. This chain's CDR3 is CASSPRSSPSSYEQYF. CDR3 bases: TGTGCCAGCAGCCCGCGGAGCAGCCCGAGCTCCTACGAGCAGTACTTC.

This clone turned up a few times. The chain couples TRBV9 to TRBJ2-2, with D tentatively TRBD2 (7 bases). Germline CDR1 and CDR2: SGDLS and YYNGEE. The CDR3 has 14 residues. The V gene lost 6 bases and the J gene lost 8 bases, with 17 bases spanning the gap. CDR3 protein: CASTLGAGAGELFF. CDR3 sequence (DNA): TGTGCCAGCACCTTGGGGGCGGGGGCAGGGGAGCTGTTTTTT.

This clone was found a few times. This chain connects TRBV29-1 to TRBJ2-4, with a tentative D call TRBD2 (5 bases). Trimming pared 1 base from V and 3 bases from J, leaving 13 bases between. The CDR3 has 15 residues. Germline assignment: CDR1 SQVTM and CDR2 ANQGSEA. In DNA form, the CDR3 reads TGCAGCGTTGAAGGGAGAGGACTCAACAAAAACATTCAGTACTTC. Amino acid sequence: CSVEGRGLNKNIQYF. The whole variable domain, remainder taken from reference TRBV29-1 and TRBJ2-4, is SAVISQKPSRDICQRGTSLTIQCQVDSQVTMMFWYRQQPGQSLTLIATANQGSEATYESGFVIDKFPISRPNLTFSTLTVSNMSPEDSSIYLCSVEGRGLNKNIQYFGAGTRLSVL.

A few counts support this clone. This chain joins TRBV4-3 and TRBJ2-2; D might be TRBD2 (6 bases). The V gene's germline CDR1 is LGHNA and CDR2 YSLEER. Trimming stripped 4 bases from V and 4 bases from J, with 16 bases between. CDR3 size: 16 residues. In DNA, the CDR3 is TGCGCCAGCAGCCGCGGGACTCTATCGGCCACCGGGGAGCTGTTTTTT. It specifies CASSRGTLSATGELFF.

The chain couples TRBV15 to TRBJ2-6; TRBD2 is a possible D gene (5 bases). Germline V gene data show CDR1 as LNHNV and CDR2 as YYDKDF (reference sequence). V was cut by 7 bases and J by 0 bases, with 10 bases left in between. CDR3 size: 15 residues. The CDR3 bases are TGTGCCACCACCCCCGGGATCTCTGGGGCCAACGTCCTGACTTTC. It codes for CATTPGISGANVLTF.

The table lists this clone with a few counts. The V and J genes are TRBV30 and TRBJ2-4, with a tentative D call TRBD1 (5 bases). The germline gives CDR1 GTSNPN, CDR2 SVGIG (reference sequence). The CDR3 is made up of 12 amino acids. V was cut by 0 bases and J by 11 bases, with 11 bases left in between. The CDR3 loop is CAWSVRGHLQYF. The CDR3 bases are TGTGCCTGGAGTGTCCGAGGACACCTTCAGTACTTC.

This clone was counted only a few times. The chain employs TRBV7-2 and TRBJ1-6; D is undetermined. The germline V gene has CDR1 SGHTA and CDR2 FQGNSA. Trimming shortened V by 2 bases and J by 6 bases, and 5 bases separated the two germline ends. The CDR3 consists of 13 residues. CDR3 nucleotide sequence: TGTGCCAGCAGCTTACTTTCTAATTCACCCCTCCACTTT. Residues: CASSLLSNSPLHF.

This clone has a handful of counts. The chain combines TRBV9 with TRBJ2-6; D is perhaps TRBD1 (5 bases). V lost 0 bases to trimming and J lost 0 bases, with 13 bases between them. CDR1 and CDR2 (germline): SGDLS, YYNGEE. This CDR3 region has 18 residues. In DNA, the CDR3 is TGTGCCAGCAGCGTAGTAGGTGACAGAATCTCTGGGGCCAACGTCCTGACTTTC. This gives the protein CASSVVGDRISGANVLTF.

This clone came up a few times. The V call is TRBV5-1, the J call TRBJ2-4; a possible D gene is TRBD2 (5 bases). Germline CDR1 SGHRS, CDR2 YFSETQ. V was pared by 7 bases and J by 0 bases, with 17 bases between. This CDR3 is 16 amino acids long. This CDR3 reads CASGPGGGLAKNIQYF. The CDR3 nucleotides are TGCGCCAGCGGACCTGGTGGCGGACTAGCCAAAAACATTCAGTACTTC.

This chain uses TRBV6-5 with TRBJ2-4, with D possibly being TRBD1 or TRBD2 (5 bases each). CDR1 and CDR2 from the germline V gene are MNHEY and SVGAGI. V lost 7 bases and J lost 0, with 7 bases in between. The CDR3 spans 13 residues. This CDR3 reads CASTGGAKNIQYF. The DNA of the CDR3 is TGTGCCAGCACTGGGGGAGCCAAAAACATTCAGTACTTC.

This clone showed up just a few times. The chain couples TRBV7-2 to TRBJ2-3; possibly TRBD1 for D (5 bases). The CDR3 length is 15 residues. The V and J ends lost 1 base and 2 bases respectively, with 10 bases between them. Per the germline V gene, CDR1 is SGHTA and CDR2 is FQGNSA. CDR3 protein: CASSLVQGFTDTQYF. CDR3 bases: TGTGCCAGCAGCTTAGTGCAGGGTTTCACAGATACGCAGTATTTT.

V is TRBV29-1 and J is TRBJ1-2; tentative D call: TRBD1 (6 bases). The CDR3 length is 13 residues. V lost 2 bases to trimming and J lost 4 bases, with 11 bases between them. CDR1 is SQVTM, CDR2 ANQGSEA, per germline. The chain's CDR3 is CSVEFVDSYGYTF. The CDR3 DNA sequence: TGCAGCGTTGAATTCGTGGACAGCTATGGCTACACCTTC.

The CDR3 sequence: CAWSRRQRTGNTIYF. CDR3 coding DNA: TGTGCCTGGAGTCGAAGACAGCGGACTGGAAACACCATATATTTT. The V and J genes are TRBV30 and TRBJ1-3; tentative D call: TRBD1 (5 bases). Germline V CDR1 and CDR2: GTSNPN, SVGIG (reference sequence). This CDR3 comprises 15 residues. Trimming pared 2 bases from V and 2 bases from J, leaving 13 bases between.

The V gene is TRBV4-1, the J gene TRBJ2-7; D not certain. This CDR3 contains 17 residues. V lost 1 base, J lost 5 bases, and 21 bases lay in between. Germline loops: CDR1 MGHRA, CDR2 YSYEKL. CDR3 sequence reads: CASSQVVWRPRFDEQYV. The CDR3 DNA reads TGCGCCAGCAGCCAAGTCGTCTGGCGGCCCCGTTTCGACGAGCAGTACGTC.

The chain employs TRBV6-1 and TRBJ1-6; D remains unclear. The CDR3 length is 13 residues. Germline V lookup: CDR1 MNHNS, CDR2 SASEGT. V lost 3 bases and J lost 7, with 7 bases in between. CDR3: CASSEAGNSPLHF. Here the CDR3 DNA reads TGTGCCAGCAGTGAGGCCGGGAATTCACCCCTCCACTTT.

This clone has only a few counts. This chain links TRBV18 with TRBJ1-2; maybe TRBD1 (5 bases). The CDR3 length is 15 residues. The germline V gene encodes CDR1 KGHSH and CDR2 LQKENI. Trimming left V 3 bases short and J 2 bases short, with 13 bases between. The chain's CDR3 is CASSPTQDTNYGYTF. In DNA, the CDR3 is TGTGCCAGCTCACCTACTCAGGACACCAACTATGGCTACACCTTC.

The chain employs TRBV4-1 and TRBJ1-2, with TRBD1 identical over 7 bases. V lost 3 bases and J lost 1; bases outside the gene matches: 8. This CDR3 is 16 amino acids long. The germline CDR1 and CDR2 sequences are MGHRA and YSYEKL. The CDR3 DNA reads TGCGCCAGCAGCCAGCCGGGACAGAAGCTTAACTATGGCTACACCTTC. The encoded protein is CASSQPGQKLNYGYTF.

The chain carries TRBV7-6 and TRBJ2-1; D ambiguous. Germline values: CDR1 SGHVS, CDR2 FNYEAQ. This CDR3 comprises 13 residues. The V end lost 3 bases, the J end lost 7 bases, and 10 bases lay between the germline ends. The CDR3 reads CASSFLLGNEQFF. In nucleotides, the CDR3 is TGTGCCAGCAGCTTTTTGTTGGGGAATGAGCAGTTCTTC.

Remarks on this clone: This sample also contains other DNA sequences that code for the same CDR3. The chain has TRBV30 and TRBJ1-1; weak D call: TRBD1 (5 bases). The CDR3 is 12 amino acids. In germline, CDR1 is GTSNPN, CDR2 SVGIG (reference sequence). Trimming removed 8 bases from V and 5 bases from J, with 15 bases in between. The CDR3 here is CARGRGSTEAFF. The CDR3 nucleotides are TGTGCCCGGGGTCGGGGGTCGACTGAAGCTTTCTTT.

This clone was seen more than once but under ten times. The V call is TRBV12-5, the J call TRBJ2-1; weak D call: TRBD1 (6 bases). The CDR3 is made up of 16 amino acids. Trimming took off 4 bases at V and 2 bases at J, with 15 bases between the two ends. In germline, CDR1 is LGHNT, CDR2 FRNRAP. Written as DNA, the CDR3 is TGTGCTAGTGGTTCGCCGAACAGGGTTCCCTACAATGAGCAGTTCTTC. This codes for CASGSPNRVPYNEQFF. The full variable domain, rest sourced from reference TRBV12-5 and TRBJ2-1, is DARVTQTPRHKVTEMGQEVTMRCQPILGHNTVFWYRQTMMQGLELLAYFRNRAPLDDSGMPKDRFSAEMPDATLATLKIQPSEPRDSAVYFCASGSPNRVPYNEQFFGPGTRLTVL.

The rearrangement uses TRBV7-2 and TRBJ2-7; D not resolved. The CDR3 is made up of 13 amino acids. Trimming took 1 base from V and 6 from J, leaving 10 bases between them. Per the germline V gene, CDR1 is SGHTA and CDR2 is FQGNSA. The CDR3 DNA follows: TGTGCCAGCAGCTTAGTAAGCCGATCCGAGCAGTACTTC. Translation gives CASSLVSRSEQYF. The full variable domain, in which reference TRBV7-2 and TRBJ2-7 provide the parts outside the CDR3, is GAGVSQSPSNKVTEKGKDVELRCDPISGHTALYWYRQSLGQGLEFLIYFQGNSAPDKSGLPSDRFSAERTGGSVSTLTIQRTQQEDSAVYLCASSLVSRSEQYFGPGTRLTVT.